The source of this T cell receptor (beta chain) is a study of OX40 agonist ivuxolimab in advanced cancers. Assay: immunoSEQ multiplex PCR; the TCRdb copy retains only in-frame clones and omits some. This table holds about 19,000 clones, roughly 84% found once. Germline values: CDR1 SGHRS, CDR2 YFSETQ. Between the trimmed V and J ends, which lost 0 bases and 2 bases, there was a span of 7 bases. This CDR3 has 14 amino acids. The source was CD4+ or CD8+ T cells sorted from blood, collected in a trial of the OX40 agonist ivuxolimab. This rearrangement joins TRBV5-1 to TRBJ2-3; D gene uncertain. The receptor was isolated from an adult with an advanced solid tumor such as melanoma, head and neck, liver or kidney cancer. The CDR3 nucleotides read TGCGCCAGCAGCTTGGAAGGCTACACAGATACGCAGTATTTT. Its protein product is CASSLEGYTDTQYF.